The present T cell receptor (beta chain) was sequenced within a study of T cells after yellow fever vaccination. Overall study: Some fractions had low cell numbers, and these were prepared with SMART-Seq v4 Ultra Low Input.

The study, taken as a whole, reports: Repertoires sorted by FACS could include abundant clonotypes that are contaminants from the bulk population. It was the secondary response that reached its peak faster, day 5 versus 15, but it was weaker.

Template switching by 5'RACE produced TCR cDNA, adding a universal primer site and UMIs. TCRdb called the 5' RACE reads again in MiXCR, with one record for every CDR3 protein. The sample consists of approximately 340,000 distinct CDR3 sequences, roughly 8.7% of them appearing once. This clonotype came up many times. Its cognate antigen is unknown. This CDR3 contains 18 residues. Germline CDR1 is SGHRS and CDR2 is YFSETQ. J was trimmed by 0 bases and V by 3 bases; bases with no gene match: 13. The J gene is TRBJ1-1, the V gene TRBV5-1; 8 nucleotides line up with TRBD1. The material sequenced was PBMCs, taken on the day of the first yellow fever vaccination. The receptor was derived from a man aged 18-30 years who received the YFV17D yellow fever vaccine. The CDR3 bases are TGCGCCAGCAGCTACCAGGGGGCGAACTACGAGATGAACACTGAAGCTTTCTTT. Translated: CASSYQGANYEMNTEAFF.